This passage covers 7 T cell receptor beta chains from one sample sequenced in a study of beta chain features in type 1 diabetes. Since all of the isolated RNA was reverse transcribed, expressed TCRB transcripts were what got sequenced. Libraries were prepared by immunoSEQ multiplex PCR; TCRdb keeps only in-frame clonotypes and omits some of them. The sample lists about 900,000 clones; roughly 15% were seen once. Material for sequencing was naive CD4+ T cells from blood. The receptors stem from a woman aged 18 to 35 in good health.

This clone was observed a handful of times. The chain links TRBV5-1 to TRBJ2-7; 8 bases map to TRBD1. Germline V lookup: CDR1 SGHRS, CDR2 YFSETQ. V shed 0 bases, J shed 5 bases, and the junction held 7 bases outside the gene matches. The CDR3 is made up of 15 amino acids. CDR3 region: CASSLGPRGQNEQYF. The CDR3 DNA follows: TGCGCCAGCAGCTTGGGTCCCAGGGGGCAGAACGAGCAGTACTTC.

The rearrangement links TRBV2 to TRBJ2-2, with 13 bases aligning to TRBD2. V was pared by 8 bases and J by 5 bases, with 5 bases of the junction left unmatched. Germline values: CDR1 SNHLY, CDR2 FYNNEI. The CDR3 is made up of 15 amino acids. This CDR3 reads CASLRLAGGTGELFF. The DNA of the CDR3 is TGTGCCAGCCTCAGACTAGCGGGAGGAACCGGGGAGCTGTTTTTT.

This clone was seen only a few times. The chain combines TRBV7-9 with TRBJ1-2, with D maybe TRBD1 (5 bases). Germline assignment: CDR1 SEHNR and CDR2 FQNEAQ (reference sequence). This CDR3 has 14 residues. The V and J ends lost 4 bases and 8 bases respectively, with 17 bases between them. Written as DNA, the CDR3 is TGTGCCAGCAGCTCCATTAGACAGATTTCAGGCTACACCTTC. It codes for CASSSIRQISGYTF.

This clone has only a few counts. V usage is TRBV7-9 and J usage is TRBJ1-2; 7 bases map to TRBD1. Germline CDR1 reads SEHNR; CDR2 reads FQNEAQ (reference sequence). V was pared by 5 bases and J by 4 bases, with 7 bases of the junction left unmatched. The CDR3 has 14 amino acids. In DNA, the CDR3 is TGTGCCAGCAGCACGGGGACAGAATCCTATGGCTACACCTTC. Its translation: CASSTGTESYGYTF.

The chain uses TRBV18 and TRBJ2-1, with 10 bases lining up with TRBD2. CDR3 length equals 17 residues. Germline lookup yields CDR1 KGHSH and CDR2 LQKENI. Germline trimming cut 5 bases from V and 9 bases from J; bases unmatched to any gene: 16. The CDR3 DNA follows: TGTGCCAGCTCAGCCAAGGGACTAGCGCCCGCAGGGGGTGAGCAGTTCTTC. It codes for CASSAKGLAPAGGEQFF.

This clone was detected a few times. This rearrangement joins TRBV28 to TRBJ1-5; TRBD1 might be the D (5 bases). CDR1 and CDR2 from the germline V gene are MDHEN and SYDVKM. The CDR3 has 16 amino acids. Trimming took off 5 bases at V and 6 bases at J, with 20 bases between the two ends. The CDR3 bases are TGTGCCAGCAGTCTAAACCGGGCAGGGAGTAGTCAGCCCCAGCATTTT. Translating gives CASSLNRAGSSQPQHF.

This chain's CDR3 is CASSLSALGELFF. The DNA of the CDR3 is TGTGCCAGCAGCTTATCTGCACTCGGGGAGCTGTTTTTT. The V and J genes are TRBV7-9 and TRBJ2-2; D is ambiguous. Trimming cost V 2 bases and J 7 bases, with 8 bases left between them. The germline V gene has CDR1 SEHNR and CDR2 FQNEAQ (reference sequence). The CDR3 loop spans 13 amino acids.